This TCR beta chain is from a study of T cell changes during pregnancy in multiple sclerosis. Method: immunoSEQ multiplex PCR; TCRdb's copy keeps in-frame clones and lacks some. Of about 42,000 clones in the sample, around 90% were seen once. J was trimmed by 6 bases and V by 5 bases; bases with no gene match: 3. Germline CDR1 and CDR2: SEHNR and FQNEAQ (reference sequence). This CDR3 comprises 14 residues. The sequence derives from a female donor in good health, enrolled as a control in a pregnancy study. The rearrangement links TRBV7-9 to TRBJ1-5; 11 positions match TRBD1. The sample in question was CD4+ T cells from peripheral blood mononuclear cells, obtained after pregnancy. In DNA, the CDR3 is TGTGCCAGCAGCCCCGGGACAGGGGGTCAGCCCCAGCATTTT. It translates to CASSPGTGGQPQHF.